One sample yielded the 25 T cell receptor beta chains listed below, sequenced in a study of T cell changes during pregnancy in multiple sclerosis. TCRdb keeps only in-frame clones here, not all; method: immunoSEQ multiplex PCR. The sample has about 92,000 clones, around 92% seen once. The sequences come from peripheral blood, collected in the first trimester of pregnancy. These TCRs come from a female donor with multiple sclerosis, enrolled in a pregnancy study.

On this clone: The junction and the germline gene differ at one end; a read error may be behind it. The V gene is TRBV7-7, the J gene TRBJ2-1, with 10 nucleotides matching TRBD2. CDR3 length: 15 amino acids. Germline values: CDR1 SSHAT, CDR2 FNYEAQ (reference sequence). The CDR3: CASSLGLAAHNEQFF. The CDR3 coding sequence is TGTGCTAGCAGCTTAGGACTAGCGGCTCACAATGAGCAGTTCTTC.

This chain joins TRBV19 and TRBJ2-1, with TRBD1 as a possible D gene (5 bases). Trimming removed 0 bases from V and 0 bases from J, with 6 bases in between. Germline loops: CDR1 LNHDA, CDR2 SQIVND (reference sequence). The CDR3 spans 15 residues. CDR3 nucleotides: TGTGCCAGTAGTATAGAAGGGGCCTCCTACAATGAGCAGTTCTTC. This encodes CASSIEGASYNEQFF.

The chain is built from TRBV18 and TRBJ2-7; 8 bases align to TRBD2. This CDR3 is 15 amino acids long. V shed 3 bases, J shed 6 bases, and the junction held 10 bases outside the gene matches. The germline V gene encodes CDR1 KGHSH and CDR2 LQKENI. The CDR3 loop reads CASSPLGTRGGEQYF. The CDR3 region has the DNA TGTGCCAGCTCACCCCTCGGGACTAGAGGTGGCGAGCAGTACTTC.

The chain has TRBV30 and TRBJ2-2, with D perhaps matching TRBD1 (6 bases). Per germline, CDR1 GTSNPN and CDR2 SVGIG (reference sequence). The CDR3 runs to 14 residues. Between the trimmed V and J ends, which lost 3 bases and 5 bases, there was a span of 13 bases. The CDR3: CAWRSRGFTGELFF. CDR3 nucleotides: TGTGCCTGGAGGTCCAGGGGATTTACCGGGGAGCTGTTTTTT. The full variable domain, its missing parts supplied by reference TRBV30 and TRBJ2-2, is SQTIHQWPATLVQPVGSPLSLECTVEGTSNPNLYWYRQAAGRGLQLLFYSVGIGQISSEVPQNLSASRPQDRQFILSSKKLLLSDSGFYLCAWRSRGFTGELFFGEGSRLTVL.

Concerning this clone itself: One end of the junction fails to match germline, which may point to a read error. The chain joins TRBV19 to TRBJ2-3; TRBD2 is a possible D gene (6 bases). The germline V gene encodes CDR1 LNHDA and CDR2 SQIVND (reference sequence). The CDR3 runs to 16 residues. CDR3 region: CASSIGSGTPLDTQYF. The CDR3 DNA is TGTGCCAGTAGCATAGGGTCCGGGACTCCCCTTGATACGCAGTATTTT.

The rearrangement joins TRBV5-5 to TRBJ1-4, with 9 nucleotides matching TRBD1. Per the germline V gene, CDR1 is SGHKS and CDR2 is YYEKEE (reference sequence). V gave up 0 bases and J gave up 8 bases; unmatched junction bases: 8. The CDR3 loop spans 16 amino acids. This chain's CDR3 is CASSLEGTGWPEKLFF. In DNA, the CDR3 is TGTGCCAGCAGCTTGGAGGGGACAGGGTGGCCCGAAAAACTGTTTTTT.

This chain connects TRBV5-1 to TRBJ2-1; D gene uncertain. The CDR3 contains 13 residues. The germline V gene has CDR1 SGHRS and CDR2 YFSETQ. V dropped 3 bases and J dropped 12 bases, with 16 bases sitting between them. This CDR3 is CASSSEPTSGQFF. CDR3 bases: TGCGCCAGCAGCTCTGAGCCCACCTCCGGGCAGTTCTTC.

CDR3: CASSLGWGRGSEQFF. The CDR3 DNA sequence: TGTGCCAGCAGCTTAGGTTGGGGCAGGGGGTCTGAGCAGTTCTTC. The chain links TRBV7-6 to TRBJ2-1, with 7 bases identical to TRBD1. The CDR3 loop spans 15 amino acids. The V gene end was trimmed by 1 base and the J gene end by 9 bases; junction bases not matched to a gene: 9. CDR1 SGHVS and CDR2 FNYEAQ come from the germline V gene.

The rearrangement uses TRBV4-1 and TRBJ1-3, with D unresolved. The CDR3 sequence is 17 residues long. V was pared by 2 bases and J by 0 bases, with 14 bases between. Germline CDR1 and CDR2: MGHRA and YSYEKL. CDR3 residues: CASSQNPYELSGNTIYF. CDR3 coding DNA: TGCGCCAGCAGCCAAAACCCTTACGAGCTCTCTGGAAACACCATATATTTT.

The chain uses TRBV28 and TRBJ1-1; 10 bases are a match to TRBD1. V lost 6 bases and J lost 2; bases outside the gene matches: 12. The CDR3 loop spans 17 amino acids. The germline V gene encodes CDR1 MDHEN and CDR2 SYDVKM. The CDR3 loop reads CASRHPGQGMVNTEAFF. The CDR3 nucleotides are TGTGCCAGCAGACATCCGGGACAGGGGATGGTTAACACTGAAGCTTTCTTT.

The V and J genes are TRBV5-4 and TRBJ2-3; 9 nucleotides line up with TRBD2. J gave up 4 bases and V 3 bases, and 6 bases lay outside the gene matches. This CDR3 has 15 amino acids. The germline V gene encodes CDR1 SGHNT and CDR2 YYREEE (reference sequence). The CDR3 sequence is CASSYSGSIADTQYF. The DNA for the CDR3 is TGTGCCAGCAGCTATAGCGGGAGTATCGCAGATACGCAGTATTTT. The entire variable domain, with the rest obtained from reference TRBV5-4 and TRBJ2-3, is as follows: ETGVTQSPTHLIKTRGQQVTLRCSSQSGHNTVSWYQQALGQGPQFIFQYYREEENGRGNFPPRFSGLQFPNYSSELNVNALELDDSALYLCASSYSGSIADTQYFGPGTRLTVL.

The V and J genes are TRBV6-5 and TRBJ1-2, with TRBD1 identical over 9 bases. Germline CDR1 and CDR2: MNHEY and SVGAGI. This CDR3 has 15 residues. V dropped 7 bases and J dropped 0; count of bases not matched to a gene: 6. CDR3 loop: CASIRDRATNYGYTF. The CDR3, as DNA: TGTGCCAGCATCCGGGACAGGGCAACTAACTATGGCTACACCTTC.

This clone was seen only once. The J gene is TRBJ2-7, the V gene TRBV19, with 8 bases that match TRBD2. Germline V gives CDR1 LNHDA, CDR2 SQIVND (reference sequence). Trimming cost V 3 bases and J 1 base; bases outside gene matches: 5. This CDR3 comprises 15 residues. DNA of the CDR3: TGTGCCAGTAGTATCCTGGCGGGAGGTTCCTACGAGCAGTACTTC. This gives the protein CASSILAGGSYEQYF.

This clone was detected only once. The chain links TRBV7-2 to TRBJ2-7, with D maybe TRBD2 (6 bases). This CDR3 has 14 residues. V lost 5 bases to trimming and J lost 6 bases, with 17 bases between them. Germline assignment: CDR1 SGHTA and CDR2 FQGNSA. The CDR3 region is CASSPGAGFREQYF. The CDR3 DNA follows: TGTGCCAGCAGCCCCGGAGCGGGCTTTCGCGAGCAGTACTTC. Filled out from reference TRBV7-2 and TRBJ2-7, the complete variable domain reads GAGVSQSPSNKVTEKGKDVELRCDPISGHTALYWYRQSLGQGLEFLIYFQGNSAPDKSGLPSDRFSAERTGGSVSTLTIQRTQQEDSAVYLCASSPGAGFREQYFGPGTRLTVT.

The chain joins TRBV29-1 to TRBJ1-1; D might be TRBD1 (6 bases). CDR3 size: 14 residues. Trimming removed 0 bases from V and 6 bases from J, with 14 bases in between. The germline V gene encodes CDR1 SQVTM and CDR2 ANQGSEA. CDR3 nucleotides: TGCAGCGTTGAAGATAGGGGGACGTCTGCTGAAGCTTTCTTT. Protein product: CSVEDRGTSAEAFF.

The rearrangement joins TRBV4-3 to TRBJ2-7, with TRBD2 matching 10 bases. The CDR3 runs to 15 residues. Germline loops: CDR1 LGHNA, CDR2 YSLEER. With 0 bases clipped from V and 5 bases from J, the junction kept 4 bases outside the gene matches. The CDR3 loop reads CASSQEASGSHEQYF. DNA of the CDR3: TGCGCCAGCAGCCAAGAAGCTAGCGGGAGCCACGAGCAGTACTTC.

The chain combines TRBV6-1 with TRBJ2-3; 8 nucleotides align to TRBD2. There are 14 residues in the CDR3. The J segment lost 6 bases and the V segment lost 7 bases, leaving 9 bases of the junction unmatched. Looked up from germline, CDR1 is MNHNS and CDR2 is SASEGT. The CDR3 sequence: CASTGTSVLDTQYF. The DNA for the CDR3 is TGTGCCAGCACCGGGACTAGTGTTCTTGATACGCAGTATTTT.

This chain links TRBV10-3 with TRBJ2-7; 7 nucleotides match TRBD1. CDR3 length equals 14 residues. Trimming removed 2 bases from V and 5 bases from J; junction bases left unmatched: 6. CDR1 and CDR2 (germline): ENHRY, SYGVKD. The CDR3 sequence: CAISEPRGQDEQYF. As DNA, the CDR3 is TGTGCCATCAGTGAGCCCCGTGGACAGGACGAGCAGTACTTC.

This chain connects TRBV4-1 to TRBJ2-7; the match to TRBD2 covers 11 bases. CDR3 size: 13 residues. V shed 6 bases and J 7 bases; nucleotides not matched to a gene: 5. The germline CDR1 and CDR2 sequences are MGHRA and YSYEKL. CDR3 DNA sequence: TGCGCCAGCAGTCTAGCGGGAGGTCTAGAGCAGTACTTC. Its translation: CASSLAGGLEQYF.

The chain combines TRBV6-1 with TRBJ2-7; 10 positions match TRBD1. The CDR3 runs 14 residues. Losses at the gene ends were 7 bases for V and 5 bases for J; bases not matched to a gene: 8. Germline CDR1 and CDR2: MNHNS and SASEGT. CDR3 nucleotide sequence: TGTGCCAGCACCCTCGGGACAGGGGTTCACGAGCAGTACTTC. It translates to CASTLGTGVHEQYF.

The chain couples TRBV5-1 to TRBJ2-7; D remains ambiguous. This CDR3 contains 13 residues. Trimming cost V 0 bases and J 5 bases, with 9 bases left between them. Germline V gene data show CDR1 as SGHRS and CDR2 as YFSETQ. CDR3 bases: TGCGCCAGCAGCTTGGTGTTGCGGCACGAGCAGTACTTC. Amino acids: CASSLVLRHEQYF.

This chain joins TRBV28 and TRBJ2-1, with TRBD2 identical over 15 bases. This CDR3 is built from 17 residues. The germline CDR1 and CDR2 sequences are MDHEN and SYDVKM. V lost 0 bases, J lost 8 bases, and 5 bases stayed unmatched. CDR3 protein: CASSLWEGLAGGHEQFF. The CDR3 nucleotides read TGTGCCAGCAGTTTATGGGAGGGACTAGCGGGAGGCCATGAGCAGTTCTTC. The variable domain in full, with the rest retrieved from reference TRBV28 and TRBJ2-1, is DVKVTQSSRYLVKRTGEKVFLECVQDMDHENMFWYRQDPGLGLRLIYFSYDVKMKEKGDIPEGYSVSREKKERFSLILESASTNQTSMYLCASSLWEGLAGGHEQFFGPGTRLTVL.

The chain links TRBV4-2 to TRBJ2-1; 8 bases line up with TRBD2. This CDR3 contains 17 residues. The J segment lost 9 bases and the V segment lost 4 bases, leaving 17 bases of the junction unmatched. Per the germline V gene, CDR1 is LGHNA and CDR2 is YNFKEQ. CDR3 amino acids: CASSPFQAGGPEGEQFF. The CDR3 coding sequence is TGTGCCAGCAGCCCCTTTCAGGCGGGAGGCCCGGAGGGTGAGCAGTTCTTC.

The rearrangement links TRBV28 to TRBJ1-1; TRBD1 is a possible D gene (5 bases). CDR1 and CDR2 (germline): MDHEN, SYDVKM. V was shortened by 5 bases and J by 6 bases, with 19 bases between the two germline ends. The CDR3 consists of 15 residues. CDR3 amino acids: CASSPARGLFAEAFF. CDR3 coding DNA: TGTGCCAGCAGTCCCGCCCGGGGGTTGTTCGCTGAAGCTTTCTTT.

This clone has a single count. The V call is TRBV19, the J call TRBJ2-2; 11 bases match TRBD2. Germline trimming cut 5 bases from V and 3 bases from J; bases unmatched to any gene: 2. Per germline, CDR1 LNHDA and CDR2 SQIVND (reference sequence). The CDR3 spans 15 residues. CDR3 protein: CASSYSGRDTGELFF. The CDR3 DNA sequence: TGTGCCAGTAGTTATAGCGGGAGGGACACCGGGGAGCTGTTTTTT.